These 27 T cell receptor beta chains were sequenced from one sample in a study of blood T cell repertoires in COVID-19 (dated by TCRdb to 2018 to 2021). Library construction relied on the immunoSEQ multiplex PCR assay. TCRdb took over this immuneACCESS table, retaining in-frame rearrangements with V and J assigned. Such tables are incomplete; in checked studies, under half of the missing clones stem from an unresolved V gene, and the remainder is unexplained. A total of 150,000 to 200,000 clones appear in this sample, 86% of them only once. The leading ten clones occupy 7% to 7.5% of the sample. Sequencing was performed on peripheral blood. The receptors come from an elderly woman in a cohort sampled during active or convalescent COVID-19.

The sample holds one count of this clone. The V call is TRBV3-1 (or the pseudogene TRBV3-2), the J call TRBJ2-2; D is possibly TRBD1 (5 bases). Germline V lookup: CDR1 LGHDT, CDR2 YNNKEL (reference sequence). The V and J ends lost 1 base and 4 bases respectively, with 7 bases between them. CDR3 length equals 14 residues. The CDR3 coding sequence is TGTGCCAGCAGCCAAGTGGGGCGCACCGGGGAGCTGTTTTTT. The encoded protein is CASSQVGRTGELFF.

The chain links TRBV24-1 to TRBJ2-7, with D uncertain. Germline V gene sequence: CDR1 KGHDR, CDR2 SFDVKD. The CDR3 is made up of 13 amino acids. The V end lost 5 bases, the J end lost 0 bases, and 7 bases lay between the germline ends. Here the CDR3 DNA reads TGTGCCACCAGTGGAGAATCCTCCTACGAGCAGTACTTC. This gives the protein CATSGESSYEQYF.

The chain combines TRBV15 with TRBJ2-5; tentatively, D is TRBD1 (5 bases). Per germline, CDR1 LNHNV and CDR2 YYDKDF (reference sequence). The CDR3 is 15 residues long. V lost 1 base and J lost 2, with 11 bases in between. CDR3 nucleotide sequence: TGTGCCACCAGCAGAGGAATCAGGGAACAAGAGACCCAGTACTTC. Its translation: CATSRGIREQETQYF.

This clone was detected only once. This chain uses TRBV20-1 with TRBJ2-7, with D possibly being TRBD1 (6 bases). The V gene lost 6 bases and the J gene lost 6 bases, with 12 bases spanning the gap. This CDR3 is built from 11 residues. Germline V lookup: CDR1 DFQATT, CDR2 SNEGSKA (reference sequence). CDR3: CSALQGLEQYF. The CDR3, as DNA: TGCAGTGCGCTACAGGGCCTCGAGCAGTACTTC.

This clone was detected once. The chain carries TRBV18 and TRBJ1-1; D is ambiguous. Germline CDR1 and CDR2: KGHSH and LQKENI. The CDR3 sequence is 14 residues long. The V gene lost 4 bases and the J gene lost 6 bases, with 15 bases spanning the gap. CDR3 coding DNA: TGTGCCAGCTCACATCTCGGGTCGGGTCCTGAAGCTTTCTTT. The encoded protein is CASSHLGSGPEAFF.

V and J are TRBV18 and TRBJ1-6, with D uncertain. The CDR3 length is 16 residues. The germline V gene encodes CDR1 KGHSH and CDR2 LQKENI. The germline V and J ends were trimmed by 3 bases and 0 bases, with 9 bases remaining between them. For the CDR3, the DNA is TGTGCCAGCTCACCGATAGGGAGCTCCTATAATTCACCCCTCCACTTT. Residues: CASSPIGSSYNSPLHF.

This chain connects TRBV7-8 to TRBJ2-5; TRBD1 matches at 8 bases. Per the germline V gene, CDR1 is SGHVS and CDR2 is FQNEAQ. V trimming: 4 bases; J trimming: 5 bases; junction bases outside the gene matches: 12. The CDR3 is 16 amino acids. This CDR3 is CASSYKRQGTRETQYF. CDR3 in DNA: TGTGCCAGCAGCTACAAACGACAGGGGACCAGGGAGACCCAGTACTTC.

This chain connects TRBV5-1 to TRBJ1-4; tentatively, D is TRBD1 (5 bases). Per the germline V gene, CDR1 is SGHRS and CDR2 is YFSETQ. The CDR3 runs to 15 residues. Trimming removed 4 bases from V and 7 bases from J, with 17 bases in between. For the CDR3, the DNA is TGCGCCAGCAGCGGGGGGATTAGGGCTCGTGAAAAACTGTTTTTT. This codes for CASSGGIRAREKLFF.

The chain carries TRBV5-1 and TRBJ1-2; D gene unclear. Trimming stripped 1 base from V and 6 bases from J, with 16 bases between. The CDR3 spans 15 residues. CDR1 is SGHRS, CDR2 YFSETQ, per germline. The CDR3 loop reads CASSLFVAENHGYTF. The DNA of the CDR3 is TGCGCCAGCAGCTTGTTTGTGGCGGAAAATCATGGCTACACCTTC.

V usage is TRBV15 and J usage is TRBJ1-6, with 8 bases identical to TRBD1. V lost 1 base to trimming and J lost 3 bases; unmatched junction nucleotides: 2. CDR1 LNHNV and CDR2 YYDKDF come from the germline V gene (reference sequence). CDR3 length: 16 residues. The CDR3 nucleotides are TGTGCCACCAGCAGAGGGACAGGGCTCTATAATTCACCCCTCCACTTT. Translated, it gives CATSRGTGLYNSPLHF.

The CDR3: CASSRAGQVSNQPQHF. The CDR3 DNA reads as TGTGCCAGTAGTAGGGCGGGACAGGTTAGCAATCAGCCCCAGCATTTT. The rearrangement joins TRBV19 to TRBJ1-5; 8 bases are a match to TRBD1. The CDR3 runs 16 residues. V lost 4 bases and J lost 0; bases outside the gene matches: 5. Germline CDR1 and CDR2: LNHDA and SQIVND (reference sequence).

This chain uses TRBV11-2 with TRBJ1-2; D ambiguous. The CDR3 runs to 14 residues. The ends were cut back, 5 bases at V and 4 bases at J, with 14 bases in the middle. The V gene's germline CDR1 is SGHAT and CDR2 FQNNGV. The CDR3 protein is CASSTTESPYGYTF. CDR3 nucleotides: TGTGCCAGCAGCACAACGGAGTCTCCCTATGGCTACACCTTC.

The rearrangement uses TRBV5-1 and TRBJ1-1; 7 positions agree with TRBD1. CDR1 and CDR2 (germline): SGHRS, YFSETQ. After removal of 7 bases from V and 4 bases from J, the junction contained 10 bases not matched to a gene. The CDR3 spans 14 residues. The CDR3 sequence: CASGEGGLSTEAFF. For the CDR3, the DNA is TGCGCCAGCGGAGAAGGGGGCTTGTCCACTGAAGCTTTCTTT.

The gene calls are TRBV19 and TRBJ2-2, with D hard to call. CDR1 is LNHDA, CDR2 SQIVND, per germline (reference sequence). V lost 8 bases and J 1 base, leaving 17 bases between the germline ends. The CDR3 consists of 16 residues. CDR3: CASLQWQTKNTGELFF. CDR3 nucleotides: TGTGCCAGTTTACAGTGGCAGACCAAGAACACCGGGGAGCTGTTTTTT.

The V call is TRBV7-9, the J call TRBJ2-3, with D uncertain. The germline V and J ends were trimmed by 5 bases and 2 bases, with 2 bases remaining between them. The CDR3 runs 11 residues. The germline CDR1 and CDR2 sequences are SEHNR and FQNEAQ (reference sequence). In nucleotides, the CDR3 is TGTGCCAGCAGCCTCACAGATACGCAGTATTTT. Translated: CASSLTDTQYF.

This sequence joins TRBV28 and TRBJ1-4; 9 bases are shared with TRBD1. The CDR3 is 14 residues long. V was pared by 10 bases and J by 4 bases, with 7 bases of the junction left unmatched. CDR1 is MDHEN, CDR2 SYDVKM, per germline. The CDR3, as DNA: TGTGCCACCACAGGGGGCGCGGGTAATGAAAAACTGTTTTTT. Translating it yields CATTGGAGNEKLFF.

The CDR3 here is CASSKDGSSETQYF. CDR3 sequence (DNA): TGTGCCAGCAGCAAAGACGGGAGTTCGGAGACCCAGTACTTC. The genes are TRBV21-1 and TRBJ2-5; the table calls TRBD2, which could not be checked here. TRBV21-1 is classified as a pseudogene. There are 14 residues in the CDR3.

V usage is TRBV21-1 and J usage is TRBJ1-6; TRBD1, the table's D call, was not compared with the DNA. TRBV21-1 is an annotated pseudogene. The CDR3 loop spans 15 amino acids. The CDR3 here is CASSGQGGERSPLHF. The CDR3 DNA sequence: TGTGCCAGCAGCGGACAGGGGGGGGAGAGATCACCCCTCCACTTT.

The CDR3 reads CASSPGQGVRNSPLHF. Here the CDR3 DNA reads TGTGCCAGCAGCCCTGGACAGGGAGTAAGAAATTCACCCCTCCACTTT. This chain uses TRBV7-9 with TRBJ1-6; 8 bases map to TRBD1. The V segment lost 5 bases and the J segment 7 bases; nucleotides outside the gene matches: 10. Germline V gene data show CDR1 as SEHNR and CDR2 as FQNEAQ (reference sequence). The CDR3 has 16 amino acids.

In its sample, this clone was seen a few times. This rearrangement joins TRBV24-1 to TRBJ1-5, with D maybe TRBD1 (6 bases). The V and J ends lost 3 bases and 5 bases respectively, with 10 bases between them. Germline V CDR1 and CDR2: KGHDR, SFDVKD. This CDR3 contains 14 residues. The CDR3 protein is CATSDETGHQPQHF. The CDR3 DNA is TGTGCCACCAGTGATGAAACAGGGCATCAGCCCCAGCATTTT.

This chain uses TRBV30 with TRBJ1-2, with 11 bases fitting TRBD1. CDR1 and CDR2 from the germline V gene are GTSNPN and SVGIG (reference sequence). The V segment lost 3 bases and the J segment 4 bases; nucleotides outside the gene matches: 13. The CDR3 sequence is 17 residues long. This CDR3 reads CAWRPALRDRGFYGYTF. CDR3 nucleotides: TGTGCCTGGAGACCTGCCCTCCGGGACAGGGGGTTCTATGGCTACACCTTC.

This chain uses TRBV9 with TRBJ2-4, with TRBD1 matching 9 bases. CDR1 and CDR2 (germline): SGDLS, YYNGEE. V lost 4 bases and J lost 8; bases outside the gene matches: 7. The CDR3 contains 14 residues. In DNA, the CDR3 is TGTGCCAGCAGCCCCCGGACAGGGGAAGACATTCAGTACTTC. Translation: CASSPRTGEDIQYF.

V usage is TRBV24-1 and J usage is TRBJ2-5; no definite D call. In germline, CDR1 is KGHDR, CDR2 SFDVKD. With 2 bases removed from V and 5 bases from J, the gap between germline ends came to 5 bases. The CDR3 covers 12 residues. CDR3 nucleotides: TGTGCCACCAGTGATTCTACGGAGACCCAGTACTTC. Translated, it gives CATSDSTETQYF.

The CDR3 reads CASSETGSRNTIYF. The CDR3 DNA reads TGTGCCAGCAGTGAGACAGGGTCCAGAAACACCATATATTTT. This chain uses TRBV25-1 with TRBJ1-3; 7 bases line up with TRBD1. CDR1 and CDR2 (germline): MGHDK, SYGVNS. The J segment lost 5 bases and the V segment lost 3 bases, leaving 4 bases of the junction unmatched. The CDR3 has 14 amino acids.

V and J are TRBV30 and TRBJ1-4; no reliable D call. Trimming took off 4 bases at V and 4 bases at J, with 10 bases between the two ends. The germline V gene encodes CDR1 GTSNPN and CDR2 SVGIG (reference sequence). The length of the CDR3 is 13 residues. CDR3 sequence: CAWTETSNEKLFF. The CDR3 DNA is TGTGCCTGGACTGAGACAAGTAATGAAAAACTGTTTTTT.

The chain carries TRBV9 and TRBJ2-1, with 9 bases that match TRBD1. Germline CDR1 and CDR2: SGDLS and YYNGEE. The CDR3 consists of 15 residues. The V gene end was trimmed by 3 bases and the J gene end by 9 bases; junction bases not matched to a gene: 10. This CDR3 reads CASSAGTGPLAEQFF. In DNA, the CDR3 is TGTGCCAGCAGCGCCGGGACAGGGCCTTTGGCTGAGCAGTTCTTC. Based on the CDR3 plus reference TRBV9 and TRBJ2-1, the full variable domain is DSGVTQTPKHLITATGQRVTLRCSPRSGDLSVYWYQQSLDQGLQFLIQYYNGEERAKGNILERFSAQQFPDLHSELNLSSLELGDSALYFCASSAGTGPLAEQFFGPGTRLTVL.

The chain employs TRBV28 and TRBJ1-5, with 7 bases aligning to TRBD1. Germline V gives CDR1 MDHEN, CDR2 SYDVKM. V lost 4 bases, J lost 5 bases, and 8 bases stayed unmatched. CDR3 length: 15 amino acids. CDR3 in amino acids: CASSSTGTPYQPQHF. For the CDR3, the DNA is TGTGCCAGCAGTTCGACAGGGACGCCTTATCAGCCCCAGCATTTT.